What follows are 27 T cell receptor beta chains derived from one specimen sequenced in a study of blood T cell repertoires in COVID-19. Profiled with immunoSEQ multiplex PCR; TCRdb holds only in-frame clones, not every one. This table has 150,000 to 160,000 clones, less than 90% appearing once. The sample consisted of peripheral blood. All receptors come from a woman in her 70s with acute or convalescent COVID-19.

This chain links TRBV6-6 with TRBJ1-2; perhaps TRBD1 as D (6 bases). This CDR3 region has 12 residues. V lost 6 bases and J 7 bases, leaving 12 bases between the germline ends. Germline V CDR1 and CDR2: MNHNY, SVGAGI (reference sequence). The CDR3 reads CASRNLGAGYTF. The CDR3 region has the DNA TGTGCCAGCAGAAATTTGGGGGCTGGCTACACCTTC.

The rearrangement joins TRBV28 to TRBJ1-6, with D hard to call. The germline V gene has CDR1 MDHEN and CDR2 SYDVKM. The V end lost 2 bases, the J end lost 14 bases, and 7 bases lay between the germline ends. There are 11 residues in the CDR3. CDR3 amino acids: CASSLERALHF. The CDR3 region has the DNA TGTGCCAGCAGTTTAGAGCGGGCCCTCCACTTT.

The J gene is TRBJ1-3, the V gene TRBV15; the match to TRBD1 covers 11 bases. V lost 0 bases to trimming and J lost 7 bases; unmatched junction nucleotides: 5. The germline gives CDR1 LNHNV, CDR2 YYDKDF (reference sequence). This CDR3 spans 16 amino acids. The chain's CDR3 is CATSRDGGDRGNTIYF. CDR3 bases: TGTGCCACCAGCAGAGATGGGGGGGACAGGGGGAACACCATATATTTT.

J is TRBJ2-3 and V is TRBV10-1; D is ambiguous. Trimming took 2 bases from V and 11 from J, leaving 11 bases between them. Looked up from germline, CDR1 is WNHNN and CDR2 is SYGVQD (reference sequence). The CDR3 runs 12 residues. The CDR3 DNA is TGCGCCAGCAGTGAGGCAGGTCGTAAGCAGTATTTT. Residues: CASSEAGRKQYF.

The genes are TRBV12-3 or TRBV12-4 and TRBJ1-1, with 7 nucleotides matching TRBD1. V gave up 9 bases and J gave up 6 bases; unmatched junction bases: 7. The length of the CDR3 is 12 residues. Here the CDR3 DNA reads TGTGCCAGTAACACAGGGGTGGCTGAAGCTTTCTTT. It is translated as CASNTGVAEAFF.

This chain joins TRBV9 and TRBJ2-1, with 12 bases identical to TRBD2. Unmatched junction bases numbered 5, after V lost 0 bases and J lost 1 base. Looked up from germline, CDR1 is SGDLS and CDR2 is YYNGEE. The length of the CDR3 is 18 residues. CDR3 nucleotide sequence: TGTGCCAGCAGCGTAGGGACTAGCGGGGTACGGTCCTACAATGAGCAGTTCTTC. The encoded protein is CASSVGTSGVRSYNEQFF.

The V gene is TRBV30, the J gene TRBJ1-2; 11 bases are a match to TRBD1. Per germline, CDR1 GTSNPN and CDR2 SVGIG (reference sequence). The CDR3 loop spans 13 amino acids. J lost 13 bases, V lost 3 bases, and 10 bases had no gene match. For the CDR3, the DNA is TGTGCCTGGAGGCCCCGGGACAGGGGGTCGGGCACCTTC. Residues: CAWRPRDRGSGTF. The complete variable domain, with remaining parts taken from reference TRBV30 and TRBJ1-2, reads SQTIHQWPATLVQPVGSPLSLECTVEGTSNPNLYWYRQAAGRGLQLLFYSVGIGQISSEVPQNLSASRPQDRQFILSSKKLLLSDSGFYLCAWRPRDRGSGTFGSGTRLTVV.

This clone was seen just once. The chain couples TRBV2 to TRBJ2-3, with 9 bases matching TRBD1. The CDR3 loop spans 13 amino acids. Germline values: CDR1 SNHLY, CDR2 FYNNEI. V lost 7 bases, J lost 5 bases, and 4 bases stayed unmatched. The CDR3 loop reads CASTPTGGDTQYF. In DNA, the CDR3 is TGTGCCAGCACCCCGACAGGGGGAGATACGCAGTATTTT.

The chain employs TRBV5-4 and TRBJ1-2; a possible D gene is TRBD1 (5 bases). The germline V gene has CDR1 SGHNT and CDR2 YYREEE (reference sequence). The CDR3 has 14 residues. V lost 0 bases, J lost 8 bases, and 14 bases lay in between. Here the CDR3 reads CASSLEAGLSGYTF. The CDR3 DNA reads TGTGCCAGCAGCTTGGAAGCAGGGCTTTCCGGCTACACCTTC.

This clone is a singleton in its sample. The chain recombines TRBV7-9 with TRBJ1-4; 7 positions match TRBD1. The CDR3 spans 16 residues. The germline gives CDR1 SEHNR, CDR2 FQNEAQ (reference sequence). V was clipped by 2 bases and J by 0 bases; unmatched bases: 3. The CDR3 bases are TGTGCCAGCAGCTTACGACAGGGCGCAACTAATGAAAAACTGTTTTTT. This translates into CASSLRQGATNEKLFF.

A word on this clone: Other DNA variants within this sample encode the same CDR3. The chain carries TRBV2 and TRBJ1-3; 8 bases map to TRBD1. CDR3 length: 15 amino acids. J gave up 4 bases and V 3 bases, and 5 bases lay outside the gene matches. The V gene's germline CDR1 is SNHLY and CDR2 FYNNEI. The DNA of the CDR3 is TGTGCCAGCAGTGATACAGGGGGTTCAGGAAACACCATATATTTT. Translation gives CASSDTGGSGNTIYF.

The chain couples TRBV3-1 (or the pseudogene TRBV3-2) to TRBJ2-4; D gene uncertain. Germline CDR1 is LGHDT and CDR2 is YNNKEL (reference sequence). CDR3 length equals 14 residues. Trimming cost V 1 base and J 1 base, with 5 bases left between them. The CDR3 region is CASSQAGAKNIQYF. The CDR3 DNA reads as TGTGCCAGCAGCCAAGCCGGGGCCAAAAACATTCAGTACTTC.

V gene TRBV5-1 combines with J gene TRBJ2-2; 10 bases agree with TRBD2. Germline trimming cut 1 base from V and 6 bases from J; bases unmatched to any gene: 3. The CDR3 runs 15 residues. Germline V lookup: CDR1 SGHRS, CDR2 YFSETQ. CDR3 in amino acids: CASSLSLAGAGELFF. As DNA, the CDR3 is TGCGCCAGCAGCTTGAGCCTAGCGGGGGCCGGGGAGCTGTTTTTT.

V usage is TRBV30 and J usage is TRBJ1-5; TRBD1 might be the D (6 bases). Germline CDR1 is GTSNPN and CDR2 is SVGIG (reference sequence). With 5 bases removed from V and 1 base from J, the gap between germline ends came to 6 bases. The CDR3 totals 12 residues. CDR3 loop: CAWDRSNQPQHF. In nucleotides, the CDR3 is TGTGCCTGGGACAGGAGCAATCAGCCCCAGCATTTT.

This rearrangement joins TRBV11-2 to TRBJ2-1; the match to TRBD2 covers 7 bases. Losses at the gene ends were 0 bases for V and 6 bases for J; bases not matched to a gene: 8. Germline-derived CDR1 and CDR2 are SGHAT and FQNNGV. There are 16 residues in the CDR3. The DNA for the CDR3 is TGTGCCAGCAGCTTAGACGTGTGGGGGGGTCTCAATGAGCAGTTCTTC. Protein product: CASSLDVWGGLNEQFF.

This chain uses TRBV11-2 with TRBJ1-4; 10 bases match TRBD1. CDR3 size: 14 residues. Per the germline V gene, CDR1 is SGHAT and CDR2 is FQNNGV. Trimming cost V 6 bases and J 11 bases; bases outside gene matches: 9. As DNA, the CDR3 is TGTGCCAGCAGTCCGGGACAGGGGAGAAGTAAACTGTTTTTT. It translates to CASSPGQGRSKLFF.

The rearrangement links TRBV7-8 to TRBJ2-3; 7 bases line up with TRBD1. The length of the CDR3 is 13 residues. With V trimmed by 5 bases and J by 6 bases, 5 bases remained unmatched. Germline V gene sequence: CDR1 SGHVS, CDR2 FQNEAQ. The CDR3 here is CASSLGTVDTQYF. The CDR3 region has the DNA TGTGCCAGCAGCCTAGGGACAGTCGATACGCAGTATTTT.

This chain uses TRBV4-2 with TRBJ1-2; weak D call: TRBD1 (5 bases). This CDR3 contains 16 residues. Trimming shortened V by 0 bases and J by 0 bases, and 11 bases separated the two germline ends. Germline loops: CDR1 LGHNA, CDR2 YNFKEQ. CDR3 nucleotides: TGTGCCAGCAGCCAAGATTTCGGGGGAGCTAACTATGGCTACACCTTC. Translating gives CASSQDFGGANYGYTF.

This clone occurred once. V gene TRBV19 combines with J gene TRBJ2-7, with 10 bases aligning to TRBD1. CDR3 length: 16 amino acids. Per germline, CDR1 LNHDA and CDR2 SQIVND (reference sequence). J gave up 2 bases and V 6 bases, and 10 bases lay outside the gene matches. The CDR3 here is CASSTPPGQGTYEQYF. The CDR3 nucleotides are TGTGCCAGTAGCACTCCGCCGGGACAGGGGACCTACGAGCAGTACTTC.

In this sample, this clone turned up once. This chain joins TRBV7-8 and TRBJ1-2, with a weak D call TRBD1 (5 bases). CDR1 is SGHVS and CDR2 is FQNEAQ in the germline V gene. This CDR3 is 12 amino acids long. V dropped 4 bases and J dropped 4 bases, with 7 bases sitting between them. In nucleotides, the CDR3 is TGTGCCAGCAGCTCTCAGGGCTATGGCTACACCTTC. This codes for CASSSQGYGYTF.

The chain joins TRBV7-9 to TRBJ2-7, with TRBD1 as a possible D gene (6 bases). Germline CDR1 is SEHNR and CDR2 is FQNEAQ (reference sequence). V lost 3 bases and J lost 6, with 12 bases in between. The CDR3 runs 13 residues. The DNA for the CDR3 is TGTGCCAGCAGCTTTGGGACATCTGCCGAGCAGTACGTC. This codes for CASSFGTSAEQYV.

J is TRBJ1-1 and V is TRBV7-9; D unresolved. The V gene lost 0 bases and the J gene lost 4 bases, with 9 bases spanning the gap. The CDR3 sequence is 14 residues long. The V gene's germline CDR1 is SEHNR and CDR2 FQNEAQ (reference sequence). The CDR3 protein is CASSLALGFTEAFF. The CDR3 region has the DNA TGTGCCAGCAGCTTAGCGCTTGGCTTCACTGAAGCTTTCTTT.

This chain links TRBV9 with TRBJ1-2; D gene ambiguous. CDR3 length: 16 amino acids. Germline V gives CDR1 SGDLS, CDR2 YYNGEE. The V and J ends lost 0 bases and 0 bases respectively, with 12 bases between them. The CDR3 is CASSVVGRGANYGYTF. In DNA, the CDR3 is TGTGCCAGCAGCGTAGTAGGACGGGGAGCTAACTATGGCTACACCTTC.

The rearrangement uses TRBV24-1 and TRBJ2-7; TRBD1 matches at 7 bases. The CDR3 contains 16 residues. Germline CDR1 reads KGHDR; CDR2 reads SFDVKD. V lost 2 bases, J lost 0 bases, and 6 bases stayed unmatched. The CDR3 loop reads CATSDCPRDSSYEQYV. For the CDR3, the DNA is TGTGCCACCAGTGATTGCCCCCGGGACAGCTCCTACGAGCAGTACGTC.

The chain is built from TRBV19 and TRBJ2-2; D uncertain. Germline CDR1 is LNHDA and CDR2 is SQIVND (reference sequence). This CDR3 has 15 amino acids. Trimming removed 3 bases at V and 1 base at J, with 9 bases between. The CDR3 loop reads CASSIYLENTGELFF. The CDR3 nucleotides read TGTGCCAGTAGTATTTACCTAGAGAACACCGGGGAGCTGTTTTTT.

This chain uses TRBV29-1 with TRBJ1-1; unclear D gene. Trimming took 7 bases from V and 0 from J, leaving 12 bases between them. This CDR3 has 13 residues. CDR1 SQVTM and CDR2 ANQGSEA come from the germline V gene. The CDR3 sequence is CSAAGSLNTEAFF. For the CDR3, the DNA is TGCAGCGCCGCGGGATCATTGAACACTGAAGCTTTCTTT. The full variable domain, rest sourced from reference TRBV29-1 and TRBJ1-1, is SAVISQKPSRDICQRGTSLTIQCQVDSQVTMMFWYRQQPGQSLTLIATANQGSEATYESGFVIDKFPISRPNLTFSTLTVSNMSPEDSSIYLCSAAGSLNTEAFFGQGTRLTVV.

V and J are TRBV29-1 and TRBJ2-3; D might be TRBD2 (6 bases). The CDR3 is 15 amino acids. Germline values: CDR1 SQVTM, CDR2 ANQGSEA. Trimming left V 1 base short and J 2 bases short, with 13 bases between. Here the CDR3 reads CSVEGLGGVTDTQYF. DNA of the CDR3: TGCAGCGTTGAAGGTCTTGGCGGGGTCACAGATACGCAGTATTTT.